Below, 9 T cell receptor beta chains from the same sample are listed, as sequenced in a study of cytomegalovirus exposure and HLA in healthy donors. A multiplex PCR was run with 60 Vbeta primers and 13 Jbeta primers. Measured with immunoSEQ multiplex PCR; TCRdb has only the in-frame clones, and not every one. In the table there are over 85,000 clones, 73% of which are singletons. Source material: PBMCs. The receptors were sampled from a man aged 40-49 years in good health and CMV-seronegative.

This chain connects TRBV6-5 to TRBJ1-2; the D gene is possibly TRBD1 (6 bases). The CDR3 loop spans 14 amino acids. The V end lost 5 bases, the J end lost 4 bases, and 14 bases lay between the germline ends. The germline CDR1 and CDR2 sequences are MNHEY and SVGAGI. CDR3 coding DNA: TGTGCCAGCAGTCGCACCACAGGGAGCTATGGCTACACCTTC. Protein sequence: CASSRTTGSYGYTF.

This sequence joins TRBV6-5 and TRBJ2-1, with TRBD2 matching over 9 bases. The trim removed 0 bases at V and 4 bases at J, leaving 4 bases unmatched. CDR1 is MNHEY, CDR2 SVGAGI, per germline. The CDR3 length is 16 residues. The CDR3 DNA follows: TGTGCCAGCAGTTACTCTAGCGGGGGAGGGTACAATGAGCAGTTCTTC. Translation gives CASSYSSGGGYNEQFF.

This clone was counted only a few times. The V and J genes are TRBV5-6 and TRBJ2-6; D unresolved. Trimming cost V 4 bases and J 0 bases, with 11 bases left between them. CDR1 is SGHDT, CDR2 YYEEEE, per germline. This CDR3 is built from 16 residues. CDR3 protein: CASSPMPNSGANVLTF. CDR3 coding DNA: TGTGCCAGCAGCCCTATGCCAAACTCTGGGGCCAACGTCCTGACTTTC.

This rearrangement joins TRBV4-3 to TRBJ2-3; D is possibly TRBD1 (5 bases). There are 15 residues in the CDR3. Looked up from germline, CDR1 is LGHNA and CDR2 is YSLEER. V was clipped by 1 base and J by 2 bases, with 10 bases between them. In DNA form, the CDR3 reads TGCGCCAGCAGCCAAGTGGGGCGGTCCACAGATACGCAGTATTTT. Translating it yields CASSQVGRSTDTQYF.

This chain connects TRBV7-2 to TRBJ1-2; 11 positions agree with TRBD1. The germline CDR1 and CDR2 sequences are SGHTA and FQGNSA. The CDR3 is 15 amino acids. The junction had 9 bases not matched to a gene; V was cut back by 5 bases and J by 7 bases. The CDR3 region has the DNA TGTGCCAGCAGCCTTCGGACAGGGGGCGCTTCTGGCTACACCTTC. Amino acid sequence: CASSLRTGGASGYTF. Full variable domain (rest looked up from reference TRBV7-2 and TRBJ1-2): GAGVSQSPSNKVTEKGKDVELRCDPISGHTALYWYRQSLGQGLEFLIYFQGNSAPDKSGLPSDRFSAERTGGSVSTLTIQRTQQEDSAVYLCASSLRTGGASGYTFGSGTRLTVV.

The CDR3: CATSKGGSAIEQYF. The CDR3 region has the DNA TGTGCCACCAGCAAGGGGGGGTCTGCGATCGAGCAGTACTTC. The chain joins TRBV15 to TRBJ2-7, with D possibly TRBD2 on 7 matching bases. From germline, CDR1 is LNHNV and CDR2 YYDKDF (reference sequence). V shed 4 bases and J shed 6 bases, with 16 bases lying between them. This CDR3 is 14 amino acids long.

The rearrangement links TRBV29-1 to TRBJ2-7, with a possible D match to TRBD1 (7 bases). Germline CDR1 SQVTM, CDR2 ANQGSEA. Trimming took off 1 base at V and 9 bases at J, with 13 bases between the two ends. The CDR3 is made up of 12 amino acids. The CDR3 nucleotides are TGCAGCGTTGAAGGTCAGGGGGGTTGGCAGTACTTC. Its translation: CSVEGQGGWQYF.

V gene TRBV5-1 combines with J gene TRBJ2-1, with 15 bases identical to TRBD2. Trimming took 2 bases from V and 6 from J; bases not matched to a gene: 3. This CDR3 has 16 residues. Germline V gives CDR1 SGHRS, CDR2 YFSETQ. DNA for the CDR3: TGCGCCAGCAGCTTCCCGGGACTAGCGGGGGGCAATGAGCAGTTCTTC. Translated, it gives CASSFPGLAGGNEQFF.

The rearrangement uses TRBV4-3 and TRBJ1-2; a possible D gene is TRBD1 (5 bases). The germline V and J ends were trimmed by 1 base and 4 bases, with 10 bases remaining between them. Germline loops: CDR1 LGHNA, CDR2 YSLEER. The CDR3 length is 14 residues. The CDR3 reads CASSQAKGVYGYTF. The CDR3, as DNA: TGCGCCAGCAGCCAAGCGAAAGGGGTCTATGGCTACACCTTC.